These 4 T cell receptor beta chains came from one sample sequenced in a study of cytomegalovirus exposure and HLA in healthy donors. Both 60 Vbeta primers and 13 Jbeta primers went into the PCR. The method was immunoSEQ multiplex PCR; TCRdb's version includes in-frame clones alone and lacks a portion of them. The sample consists of 200,000 or so clones, approximately 84% of them appearing once. Sequencing used PBMCs. The source is a girl in the first two years of life in good health and CMV-seronegative.

The chain employs TRBV21-1 and TRBJ2-2; TRBD1 is the table's D call and was not checked against the DNA. TRBV21-1 is termed a pseudogene. CDR3 size: 17 residues. CDR3 coding DNA: TGTGCCAGCAGCAAAGTGGAAGGGGGCGCCTACACCGGGGAGCTGTTTTTT. Translating gives CASSKVEGGAYTGELFF.

The CDR3 loop reads CASSLAPSGTGNEQFF. CDR3 nucleotide sequence: TGCGCCAGCAGCTTGGCCCCTAGCGGGACTGGGAATGAGCAGTTCTTC. The chain employs TRBV5-1 and TRBJ2-1, with TRBD2 matching 9 bases. With 0 bases clipped from V and 7 bases from J, the junction kept 8 bases outside the gene matches. Germline V CDR1 and CDR2: SGHRS, YFSETQ. The CDR3 totals 16 residues.

The genes are TRBV19 and TRBJ2-2, with D possibly matching TRBD1 (5 bases). V was pared by 4 bases and J by 6 bases, with 12 bases between. The V gene's germline CDR1 is LNHDA and CDR2 SQIVND (reference sequence). The CDR3 is 14 residues long. The CDR3 nucleotides are TGTGCCAGTAGTAAAGCCTCAGGGTCCGGGGAGCTGTTTTTT. Its translation is CASSKASGSGELFF.

This chain connects TRBV7-6 to TRBJ2-7; a possible D gene is TRBD1 (6 bases). Germline CDR1 is SGHVS and CDR2 is FNYEAQ. The CDR3 consists of 14 residues. V was trimmed by 4 bases and J by 7 bases, leaving 17 bases between them. The CDR3 loop reads CASSSQGGGVEQYF. The CDR3 DNA reads as TGTGCCAGCAGCTCACAGGGCGGTGGAGTAGAGCAGTACTTC.